This T cell receptor (beta chain) was retrieved from a study of CD8+ T cells in alopecia areata. Study summary: Oral tofacitinib (5 to 10 mg twice daily) was administered to treated patients.

The investigators collected lesional scalp punch biopsies and peripheral blood from alopecia areata patients. V lost 3 bases, J lost 7 bases, and 10 bases lay in between. Germline V lookup: CDR1 SEHNR, CDR2 FQNEAQ (reference sequence). The CDR3 length is 12 residues. Reverse transcribed after extraction, RNA yielded cDNA as the sequencing template. Only in-frame clones appear in the TCRdb table, and some are missing; sequencing was by immunoSEQ multiplex PCR. The table lists more than 200,000 clones, 67% of them singletons. Regarding this clone: As yet, its antigen is unknown.

Study-wide points: Higher clonality than in normal scalp was seen in lesional scalp, especially alopecia totalis/universalis. Against the mouse data, patients shared TCRs less clearly, possibly for HLA reasons.

Sequenced material: CD4+ T cells sorted from blood, taken at week 0. This receptor was taken from a human donor with alopecia areata. This chain links TRBV7-9 with TRBJ2-7; D gene ambiguous. The chain's CDR3 is CASSLVSGEQYF. The CDR3 nucleotides are TGTGCCAGCAGCTTGGTGTCAGGTGAGCAGTACTTC.